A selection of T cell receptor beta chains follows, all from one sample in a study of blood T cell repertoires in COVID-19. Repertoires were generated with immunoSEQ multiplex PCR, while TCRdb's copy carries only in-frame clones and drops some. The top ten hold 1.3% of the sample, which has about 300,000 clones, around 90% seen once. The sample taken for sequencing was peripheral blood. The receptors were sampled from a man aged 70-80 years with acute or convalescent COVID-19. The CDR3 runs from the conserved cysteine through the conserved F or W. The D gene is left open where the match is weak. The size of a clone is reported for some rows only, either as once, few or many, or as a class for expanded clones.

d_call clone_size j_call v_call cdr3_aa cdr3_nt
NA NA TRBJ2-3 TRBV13 CASSLAPQADTQYF TGTGCCAGCAGCTTAGCTCCTCAGGCAGATACGCAGTATTTT
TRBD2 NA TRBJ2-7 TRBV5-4 CASSWGLAGGVEQYF TGTGCCAGCAGCTGGGGACTAGCGGGAGGGGTCGAGCAGTACTTC
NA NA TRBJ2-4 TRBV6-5 CASSYSGGRNIQYF TGTGCCAGCAGTTACTCTGGGGGGAGAAACATTCAGTACTTC
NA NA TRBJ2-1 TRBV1 CTSRHKPSGVYNEQFF TGCACCAGCAGACATAAACCTAGCGGGGTCTACAATGAGCAGTTCTTC
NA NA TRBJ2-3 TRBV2 CASSDGGTGVPDTQYF TGTGCCAGCAGTGATGGGGGCACCGGGGTACCAGATACGCAGTATTTT
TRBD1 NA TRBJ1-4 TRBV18 CASSPGTGPEKLFF TGTGCCAGCTCACCAGGGACAGGGCCTGAAAAACTGTTTTTT
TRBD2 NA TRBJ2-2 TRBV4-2 CASSQDLAGEGTGELFF TGTGCCAGCAGCCAAGATTTGGCGGGAGAAGGAACCGGGGAGCTGTTTTTT
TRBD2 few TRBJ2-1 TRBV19 CASSHGRASGKEHNEQFF TGTGCCAGTAGTCATGGTAGGGCTAGCGGGAAAGAACACAATGAGCAGTTCTTC
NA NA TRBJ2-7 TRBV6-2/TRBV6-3 CASSKPPGDSYEQYF TGTGCCAGCAGTAAACCACCAGGGGACTCCTACGAGCAGTACTTC
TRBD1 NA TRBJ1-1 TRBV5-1 CASSFQGASTEAFF TGCGCCAGCAGCTTCCAGGGGGCAAGTACTGAAGCTTTCTTT
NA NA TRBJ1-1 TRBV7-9 CASSKEQGLGNTEAFF TGTGCCAGCAGCAAAGAACAGGGCCTCGGGAACACTGAAGCTTTCTTT
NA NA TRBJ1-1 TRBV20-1 CSARRSTEAFF TGCAGTGCGCGACGGAGCACTGAAGCTTTCTTT
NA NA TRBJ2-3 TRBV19 CASSIGTSTDTQYF TGTGCCAGTAGTATAGGGACTAGCACAGATACGCAGTATTTT
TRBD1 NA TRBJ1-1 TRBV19 CASSITGQGSSAFF TGTGCCAGTAGTATCACGGGACAGGGTTCATCAGCTTTCTTT
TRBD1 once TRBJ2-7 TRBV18 CASSPEGTGVGEQYF TGTGCCAGCTCACCAGAAGGGACAGGGGTCGGGGAGCAGTACTTC
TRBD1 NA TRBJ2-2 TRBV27 CASSYRGPNTGELFF TGTGCCAGCAGCTACAGGGGGCCGAACACCGGGGAGCTGTTTTTT
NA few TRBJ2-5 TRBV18 CASVQGFQETQYF TGTGCCAGCGTCCAGGGGTTCCAAGAGACCCAGTACTTC
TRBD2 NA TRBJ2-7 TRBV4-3 CASSPEGLADPYEQYF TGCGCCAGCAGCCCTGAAGGGCTAGCGGACCCCTACGAGCAGTACTTC
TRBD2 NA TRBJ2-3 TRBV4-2 CASSQDSSGRAPGDTQYF TGTGCCAGCAGCCAAGATTCAAGCGGGAGGGCGCCGGGGGATACGCAGTATTTT
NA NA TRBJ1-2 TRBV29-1 CSTPLRRGASSYGYTF TGCAGCACCCCGCTTCGTCGGGGGGCCTCTAGCTATGGCTACACCTTC